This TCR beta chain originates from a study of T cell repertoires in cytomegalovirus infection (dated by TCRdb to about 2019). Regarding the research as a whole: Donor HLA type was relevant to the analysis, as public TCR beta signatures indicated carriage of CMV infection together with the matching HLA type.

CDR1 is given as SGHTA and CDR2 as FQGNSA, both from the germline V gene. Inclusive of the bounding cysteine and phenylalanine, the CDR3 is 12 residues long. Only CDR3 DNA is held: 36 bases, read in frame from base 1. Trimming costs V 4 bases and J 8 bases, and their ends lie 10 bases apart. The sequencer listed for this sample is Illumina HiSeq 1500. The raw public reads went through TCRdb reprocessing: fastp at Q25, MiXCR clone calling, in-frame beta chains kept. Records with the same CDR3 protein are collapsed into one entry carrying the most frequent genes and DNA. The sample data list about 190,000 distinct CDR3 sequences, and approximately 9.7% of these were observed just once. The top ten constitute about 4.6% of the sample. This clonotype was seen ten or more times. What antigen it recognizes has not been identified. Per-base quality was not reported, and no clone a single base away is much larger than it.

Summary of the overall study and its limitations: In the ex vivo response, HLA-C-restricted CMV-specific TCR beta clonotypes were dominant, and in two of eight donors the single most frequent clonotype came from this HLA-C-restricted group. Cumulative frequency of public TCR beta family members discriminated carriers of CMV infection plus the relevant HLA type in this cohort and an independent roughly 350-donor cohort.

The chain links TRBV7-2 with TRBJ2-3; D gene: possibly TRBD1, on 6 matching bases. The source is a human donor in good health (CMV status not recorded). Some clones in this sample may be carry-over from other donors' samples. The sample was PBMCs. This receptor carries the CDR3 CASSSGAVTQYF. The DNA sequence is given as TGTGCCAGCAGCTCAGGGGCGGTTACGCAGTATTTT.